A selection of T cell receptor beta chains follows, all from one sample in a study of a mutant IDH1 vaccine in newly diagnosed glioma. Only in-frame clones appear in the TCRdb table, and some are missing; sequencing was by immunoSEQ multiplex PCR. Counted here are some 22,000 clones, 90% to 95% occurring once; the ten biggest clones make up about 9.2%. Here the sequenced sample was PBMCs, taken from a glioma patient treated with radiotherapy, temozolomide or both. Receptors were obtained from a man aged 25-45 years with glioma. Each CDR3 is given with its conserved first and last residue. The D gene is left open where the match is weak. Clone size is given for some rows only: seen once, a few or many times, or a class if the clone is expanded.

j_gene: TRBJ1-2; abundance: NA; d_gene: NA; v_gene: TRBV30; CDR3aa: CAWILASSPRSSGYTF; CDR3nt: TGTGCCTGGATTCTGGCTAGTAGCCCCAGATCGTCCGGCTACACCTTC
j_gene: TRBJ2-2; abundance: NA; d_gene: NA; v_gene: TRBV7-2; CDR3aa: CASSLQAPRLSTGELFF; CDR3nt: TGTGCCAGCAGCCTCCAGGCCCCCAGGCTTTCCACCGGGGAGCTGTTTTTT
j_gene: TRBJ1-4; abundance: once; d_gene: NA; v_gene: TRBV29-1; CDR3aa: CSVCKNNEKLFF; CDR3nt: TGCAGCGTTTGTAAGAACAATGAAAAACTGTTTTTT
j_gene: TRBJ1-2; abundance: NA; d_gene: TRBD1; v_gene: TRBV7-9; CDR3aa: CASSPHGQGHYGYTF; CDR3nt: TGTGCCAGCAGCCCCCACGGACAGGGGCACTATGGCTACACCTTC
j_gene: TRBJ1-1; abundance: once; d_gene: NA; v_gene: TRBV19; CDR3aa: CASSIGRDRRDGEAFF; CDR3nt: TGTGCCAGTAGTATAGGCCGAGACAGACGGGACGGTGAAGCTTTCTTT
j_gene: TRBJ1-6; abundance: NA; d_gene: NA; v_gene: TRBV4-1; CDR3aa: CASRSVVGSYNSPLHF; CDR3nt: TGCGCCAGCAGATCAGTGGTCGGGTCCTATAATTCACCCCTCCACTTT
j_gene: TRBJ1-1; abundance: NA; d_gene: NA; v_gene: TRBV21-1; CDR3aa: CASSKSRHWGETEAFF; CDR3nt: TGTGCCAGCAGCAAAAGTCGCCACTGGGGGGAGACTGAAGCTTTCTTT
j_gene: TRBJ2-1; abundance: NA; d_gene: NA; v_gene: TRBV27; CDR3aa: CASSGAGQIYNEQFF; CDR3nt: TGTGCCAGCAGTGGAGCGGGACAGATCTACAATGAGCAGTTCTTC
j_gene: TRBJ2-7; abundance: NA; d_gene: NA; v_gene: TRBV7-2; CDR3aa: CASSLLRGYEQYF; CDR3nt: TGTGCCAGCAGCTTATTACGAGGCTACGAGCAGTACTTC
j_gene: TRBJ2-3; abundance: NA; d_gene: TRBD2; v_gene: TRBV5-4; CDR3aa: CATRTSESTDTQYF; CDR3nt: TGTGCCACACGGACTAGCGAAAGCACAGATACGCAGTATTTT
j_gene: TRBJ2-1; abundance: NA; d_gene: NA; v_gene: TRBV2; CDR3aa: CASGLTGPLYNEQFF; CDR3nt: TGTGCCAGCGGCCTGACAGGTCCCCTTTACAATGAGCAGTTCTTC
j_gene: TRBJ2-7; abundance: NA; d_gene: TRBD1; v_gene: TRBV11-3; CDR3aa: CASSLRPDRRLF; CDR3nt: TGTGCCAGCAGCTTAAGACCGGACAGGAGGCTCTTC
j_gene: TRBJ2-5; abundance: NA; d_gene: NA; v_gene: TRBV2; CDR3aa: CASSENRETQYF; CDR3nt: TGTGCCAGCAGTGAAAATAGGGAGACCCAGTACTTC
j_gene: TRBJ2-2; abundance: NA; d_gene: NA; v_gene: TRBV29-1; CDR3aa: CSVVPQLAAGELFF; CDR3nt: TGCAGCGTCGTGCCACAGTTGGCGGCCGGGGAGCTGTTTTTT
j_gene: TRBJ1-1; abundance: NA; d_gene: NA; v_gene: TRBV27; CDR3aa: CASSHDRSNTEAFF; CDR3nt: TGTGCCAGCAGTCACGACAGGTCGAACACTGAAGCTTTCTTT
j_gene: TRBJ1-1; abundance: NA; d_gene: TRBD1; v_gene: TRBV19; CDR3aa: CASSIDEGAGTEAFF; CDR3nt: TGTGCCAGTAGTATAGATGAGGGGGCAGGCACTGAAGCTTTCTTT
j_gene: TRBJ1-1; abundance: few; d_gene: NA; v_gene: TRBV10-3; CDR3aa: CAISAVKGVNTEAFF; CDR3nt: TGTGCCATCAGTGCGGTGAAGGGGGTGAACACTGAAGCTTTCTTT
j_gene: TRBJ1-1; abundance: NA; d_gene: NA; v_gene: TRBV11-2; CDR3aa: CASSLPRTVWGTEAFF; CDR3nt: TGTGCCAGCAGCTTACCCAGGACCGTTTGGGGCACTGAAGCTTTCTTT
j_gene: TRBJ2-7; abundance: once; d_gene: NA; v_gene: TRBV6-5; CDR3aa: CASSYSTSSYEQYF; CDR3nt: TGTGCCAGCAGTTACTCGACGTCCTCCTACGAGCAGTACTTC